This TCR beta chain was identified during a study of T cells in narcolepsy. CDR3 size: 15 residues. V gave up 3 bases and J gave up 0 bases, with 11 bases separating them. Germline V gene lookup returns CDR1 MNHNY and CDR2 SVGAGI (reference sequence). TCRdb's table, derived via immunoSEQ multiplex PCR, lists solely in-frame clones and lacks some. The data show fewer than 25,000 clones, around 81% seen once. A remark on this clone: Antigen specificity is unknown.

Study-level points and caveats: Autoreactive clonotypes reportedly recurred in blood of same and different patients, not controls. In some patient and control memory CD4+ samples, autoreactive clones were absent.

The V and J genes are TRBV6-6 and TRBJ1-1, with D unclear. This sequence was found in a human donor in good health. The sample was memory (CD45RA-) CD4+ T cells from blood. The CDR3 nucleotides read TGTGCCAGCAGTTATGTTCAGGCGATGAACACTGAAGCTTTCTTT. Protein sequence: CASSYVQAMNTEAFF.